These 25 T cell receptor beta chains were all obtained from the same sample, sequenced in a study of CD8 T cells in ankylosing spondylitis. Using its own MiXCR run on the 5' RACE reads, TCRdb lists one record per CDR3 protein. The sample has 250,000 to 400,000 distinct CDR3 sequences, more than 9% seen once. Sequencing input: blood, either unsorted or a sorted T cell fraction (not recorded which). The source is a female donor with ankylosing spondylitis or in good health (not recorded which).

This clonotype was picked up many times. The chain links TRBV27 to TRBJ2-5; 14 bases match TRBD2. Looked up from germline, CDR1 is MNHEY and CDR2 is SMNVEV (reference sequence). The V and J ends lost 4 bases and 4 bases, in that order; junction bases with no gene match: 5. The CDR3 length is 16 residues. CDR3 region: CASSSLTSGGVETQYF. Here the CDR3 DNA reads TGTGCCAGCAGTTCCTTGACTAGCGGGGGGGTAGAGACCCAGTACTTC.

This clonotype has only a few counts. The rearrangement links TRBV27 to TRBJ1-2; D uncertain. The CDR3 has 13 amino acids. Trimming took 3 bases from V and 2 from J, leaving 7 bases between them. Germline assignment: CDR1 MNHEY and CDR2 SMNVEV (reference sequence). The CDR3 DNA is TGTGCCAGCAGTTTTAGAGCAAACTATGGCTACACCTTC. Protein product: CASSFRANYGYTF.

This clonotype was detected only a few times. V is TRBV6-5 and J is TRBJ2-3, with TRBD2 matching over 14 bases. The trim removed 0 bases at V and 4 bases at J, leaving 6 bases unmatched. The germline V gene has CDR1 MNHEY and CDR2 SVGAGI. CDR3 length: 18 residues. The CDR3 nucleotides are TGTGCCAGCAGTTACTCGACTAGCGGGGGGGCCGACGCAGATACGCAGTATTTT. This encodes CASSYSTSGGADADTQYF.

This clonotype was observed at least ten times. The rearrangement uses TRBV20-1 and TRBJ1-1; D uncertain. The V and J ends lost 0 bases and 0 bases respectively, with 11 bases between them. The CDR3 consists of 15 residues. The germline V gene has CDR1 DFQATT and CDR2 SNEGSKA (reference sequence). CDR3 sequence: CSARDPQLMNTEAFF. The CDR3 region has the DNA TGCAGTGCTAGAGATCCCCAGCTAATGAACACTGAAGCTTTCTTT.

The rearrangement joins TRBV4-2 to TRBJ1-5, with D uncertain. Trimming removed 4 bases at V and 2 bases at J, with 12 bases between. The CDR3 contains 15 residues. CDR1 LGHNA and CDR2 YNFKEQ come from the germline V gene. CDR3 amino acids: CASSPAPPCNQPQHF. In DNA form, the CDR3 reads TGTGCCAGCAGCCCCGCGCCCCCCTGCAATCAGCCCCAGCATTTT.

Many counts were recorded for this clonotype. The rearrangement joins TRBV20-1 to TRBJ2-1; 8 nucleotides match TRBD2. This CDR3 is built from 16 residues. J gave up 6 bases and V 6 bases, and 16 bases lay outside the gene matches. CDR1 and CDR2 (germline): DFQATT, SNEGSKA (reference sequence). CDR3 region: CSAHTLPTSVGNEQFF. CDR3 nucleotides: TGCAGTGCCCACACCTTACCGACTAGCGTCGGCAATGAGCAGTTCTTC.

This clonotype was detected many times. The CDR3 nucleotides are TGTGCCAGCAGTTTTTATCCAGTTACAGGAAACTATGGCTACACCTTC. Translation: CASSFYPVTGNYGYTF. This chain connects TRBV27 to TRBJ1-2; possibly TRBD1 for D (5 bases). Germline CDR1 is MNHEY and CDR2 is SMNVEV (reference sequence). The CDR3 runs to 16 residues. Trimming stripped 3 bases from V and 2 bases from J, with 16 bases between.

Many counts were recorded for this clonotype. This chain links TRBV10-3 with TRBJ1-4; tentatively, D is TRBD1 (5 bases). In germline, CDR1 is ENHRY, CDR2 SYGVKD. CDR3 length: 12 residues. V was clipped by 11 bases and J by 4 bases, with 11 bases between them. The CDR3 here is CAAGRDNEKLFF. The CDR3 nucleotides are TGTGCCGCGGGACGGGATAATGAAAAACTGTTTTTT.

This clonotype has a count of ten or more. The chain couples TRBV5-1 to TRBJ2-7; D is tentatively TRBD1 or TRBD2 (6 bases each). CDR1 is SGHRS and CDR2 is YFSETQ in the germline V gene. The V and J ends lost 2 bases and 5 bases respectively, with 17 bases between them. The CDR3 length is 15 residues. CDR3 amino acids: CASSLQGHSGDEQYF. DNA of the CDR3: TGCGCCAGCAGCTTACAGGGACATAGCGGCGACGAGCAGTACTTC.

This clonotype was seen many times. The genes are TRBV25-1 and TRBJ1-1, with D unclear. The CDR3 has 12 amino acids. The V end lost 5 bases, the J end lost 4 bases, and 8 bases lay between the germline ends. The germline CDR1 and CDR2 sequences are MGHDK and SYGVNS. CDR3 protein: CASSPSVTEAFF. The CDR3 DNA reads TGTGCCAGCAGTCCCTCTGTCACTGAAGCTTTCTTT.

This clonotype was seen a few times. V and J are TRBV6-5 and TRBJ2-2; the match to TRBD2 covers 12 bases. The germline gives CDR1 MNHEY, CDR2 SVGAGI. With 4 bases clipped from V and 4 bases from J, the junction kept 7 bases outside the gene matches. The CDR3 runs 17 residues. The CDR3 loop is CASSLKRTSGVTGELFF. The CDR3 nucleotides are TGTGCCAGCAGTTTAAAAAGGACTAGCGGGGTCACCGGGGAGCTGTTTTTT.

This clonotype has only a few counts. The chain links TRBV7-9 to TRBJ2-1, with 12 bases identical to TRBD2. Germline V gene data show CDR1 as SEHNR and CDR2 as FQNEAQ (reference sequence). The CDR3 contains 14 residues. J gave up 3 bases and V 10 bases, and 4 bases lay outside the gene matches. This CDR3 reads CAIETSGSYNEQFF. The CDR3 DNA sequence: TGTGCCATTGAGACTAGCGGGAGCTACAATGAGCAGTTCTTC.

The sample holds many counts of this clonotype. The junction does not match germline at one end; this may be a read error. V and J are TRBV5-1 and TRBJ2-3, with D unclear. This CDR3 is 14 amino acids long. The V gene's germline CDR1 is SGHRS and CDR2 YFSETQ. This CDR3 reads CASSVDDPADPQYF. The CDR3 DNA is TGCGCCAGCAGCGTCGATGACCCGGCAGATCCGCAGTATTTT.

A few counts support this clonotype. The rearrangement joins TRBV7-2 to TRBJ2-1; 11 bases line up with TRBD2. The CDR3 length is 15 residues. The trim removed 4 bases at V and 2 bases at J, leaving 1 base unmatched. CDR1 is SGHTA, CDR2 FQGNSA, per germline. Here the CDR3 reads CASSSGLAAYNEQFF. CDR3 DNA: TGTGCCAGCAGCTCGGGACTAGCGGCCTACAATGAGCAGTTCTTC.

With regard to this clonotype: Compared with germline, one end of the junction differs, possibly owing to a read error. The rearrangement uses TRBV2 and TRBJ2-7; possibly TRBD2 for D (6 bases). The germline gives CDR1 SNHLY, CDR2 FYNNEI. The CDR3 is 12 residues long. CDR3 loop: CASCDGGGEQYF. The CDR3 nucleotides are TGTGCCAGCTGTGATGGGGGAGGCGAGCAGTACTTC.

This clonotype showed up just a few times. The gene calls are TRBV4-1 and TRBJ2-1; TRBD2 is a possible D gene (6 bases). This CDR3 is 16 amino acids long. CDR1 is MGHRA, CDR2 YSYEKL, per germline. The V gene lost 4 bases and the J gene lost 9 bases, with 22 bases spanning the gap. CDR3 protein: CASSLERGAGSGEQFF. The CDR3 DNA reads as TGCGCCAGCAGCCTAGAACGGGGTGCGGGATCCGGTGAGCAGTTCTTC.

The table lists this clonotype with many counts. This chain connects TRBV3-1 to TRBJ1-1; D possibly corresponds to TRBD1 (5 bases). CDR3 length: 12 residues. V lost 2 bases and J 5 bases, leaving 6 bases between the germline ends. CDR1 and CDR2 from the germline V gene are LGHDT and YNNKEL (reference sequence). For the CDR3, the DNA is TGTGCCAGCAGCCAATGGGGGACTGAAGCTTTCTTT. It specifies CASSQWGTEAFF.

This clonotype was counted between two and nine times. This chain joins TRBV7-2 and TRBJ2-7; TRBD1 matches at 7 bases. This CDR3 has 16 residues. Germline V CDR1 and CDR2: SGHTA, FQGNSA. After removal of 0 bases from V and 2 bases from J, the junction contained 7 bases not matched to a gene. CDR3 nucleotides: TGTGCCAGCAGCTTAGCGCAAGACAGGGACCCCTACGAGCAGTACTTC. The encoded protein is CASSLAQDRDPYEQYF.

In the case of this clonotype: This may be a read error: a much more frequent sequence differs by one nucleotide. CDR3 sequence (DNA): TGCGCCAGCAGCTTGGAGGGTAGCGGGAGGTGCTACTACAATGAGCAGTTCTTC. Residues: CASSLEGSGRCYYNEQFF. The V gene is TRBV5-1, the J gene TRBJ2-1; TRBD2 matches at 10 bases. Trimming at V came to 0 bases and at J to 3 bases, leaving 9 bases not matched to a gene. Per germline, CDR1 SGHRS and CDR2 YFSETQ. The CDR3 totals 18 residues. Drawing the rest from reference TRBV5-1 and TRBJ2-1, the complete variable domain is KAGVTQTPRYLIKTRGQQVTLSCSPISGHRSVSWYQQTPGQGLQFLFEYFSETQRNKGNFPGRFSGRQFSNSRSEMNVSTLELGDSALYLCASSLEGSGRCYYNEQFFGPGTRLTVL.

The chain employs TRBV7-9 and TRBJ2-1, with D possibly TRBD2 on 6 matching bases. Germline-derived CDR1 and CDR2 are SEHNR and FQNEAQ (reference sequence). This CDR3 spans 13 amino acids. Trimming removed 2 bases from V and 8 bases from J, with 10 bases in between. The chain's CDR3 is CASSLRRDYEQFF. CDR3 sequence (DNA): TGTGCCAGCAGCTTAAGGCGGGACTATGAGCAGTTCTTC.

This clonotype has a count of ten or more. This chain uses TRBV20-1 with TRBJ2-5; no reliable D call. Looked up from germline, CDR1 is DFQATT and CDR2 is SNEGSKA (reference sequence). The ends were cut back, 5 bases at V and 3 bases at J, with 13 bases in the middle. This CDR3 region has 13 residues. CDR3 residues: CSAPLGWEETQYF. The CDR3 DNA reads TGCAGTGCTCCTCTGGGGTGGGAAGAGACCCAGTACTTC.

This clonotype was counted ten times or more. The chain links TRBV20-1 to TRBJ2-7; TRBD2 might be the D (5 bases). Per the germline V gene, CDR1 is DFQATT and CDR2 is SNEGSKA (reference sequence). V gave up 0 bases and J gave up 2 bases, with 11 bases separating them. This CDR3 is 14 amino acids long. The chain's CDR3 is CSARDLRLPYEQYF. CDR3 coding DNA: TGCAGTGCTAGAGATCTCAGACTACCCTACGAGCAGTACTTC.

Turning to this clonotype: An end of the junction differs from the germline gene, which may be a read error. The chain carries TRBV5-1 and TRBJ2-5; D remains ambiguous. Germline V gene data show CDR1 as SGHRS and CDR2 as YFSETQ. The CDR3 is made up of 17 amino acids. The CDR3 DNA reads TGCGCCAGCAGCCGGAACCCACTCCTGGCAGCCCAAGAGACCCAGGACTTC. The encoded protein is CASSRNPLLAAQETQDF.

The CDR3: CASSLGGAALHF. The CDR3 DNA is TGTGCCAGCAGCTTAGGGGGCGCGGCCCTCCACTTT. The J gene is TRBJ1-6, the V gene TRBV7-9; D might be TRBD1 (5 bases). Looked up from germline, CDR1 is SEHNR and CDR2 is FQNEAQ (reference sequence). V was cut by 1 base and J by 14 bases, with 9 bases left in between. The length of the CDR3 is 12 residues.

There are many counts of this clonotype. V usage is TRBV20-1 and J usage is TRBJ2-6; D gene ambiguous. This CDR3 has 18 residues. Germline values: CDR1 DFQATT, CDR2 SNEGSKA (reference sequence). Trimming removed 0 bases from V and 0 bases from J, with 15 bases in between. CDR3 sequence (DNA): TGCAGTGCTAGAGATCTTGCGTTAACCCGCTCTGGGGCCAACGTCCTGACTTTC. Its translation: CSARDLALTRSGANVLTF.